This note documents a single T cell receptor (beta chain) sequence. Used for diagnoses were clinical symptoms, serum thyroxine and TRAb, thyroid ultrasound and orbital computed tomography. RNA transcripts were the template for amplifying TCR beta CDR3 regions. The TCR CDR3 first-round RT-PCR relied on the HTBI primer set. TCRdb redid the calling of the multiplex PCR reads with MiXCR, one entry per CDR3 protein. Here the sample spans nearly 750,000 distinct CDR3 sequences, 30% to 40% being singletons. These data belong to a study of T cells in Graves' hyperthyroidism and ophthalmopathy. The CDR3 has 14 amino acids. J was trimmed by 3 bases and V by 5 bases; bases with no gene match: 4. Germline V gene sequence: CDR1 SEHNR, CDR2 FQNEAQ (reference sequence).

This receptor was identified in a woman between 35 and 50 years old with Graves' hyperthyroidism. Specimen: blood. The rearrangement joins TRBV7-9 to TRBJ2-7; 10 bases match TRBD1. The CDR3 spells CASSARTGGYEQYF. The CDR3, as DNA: TGTGCCAGCAGCGCCCGGACAGGGGGCTACGAGCAGTACTTC.